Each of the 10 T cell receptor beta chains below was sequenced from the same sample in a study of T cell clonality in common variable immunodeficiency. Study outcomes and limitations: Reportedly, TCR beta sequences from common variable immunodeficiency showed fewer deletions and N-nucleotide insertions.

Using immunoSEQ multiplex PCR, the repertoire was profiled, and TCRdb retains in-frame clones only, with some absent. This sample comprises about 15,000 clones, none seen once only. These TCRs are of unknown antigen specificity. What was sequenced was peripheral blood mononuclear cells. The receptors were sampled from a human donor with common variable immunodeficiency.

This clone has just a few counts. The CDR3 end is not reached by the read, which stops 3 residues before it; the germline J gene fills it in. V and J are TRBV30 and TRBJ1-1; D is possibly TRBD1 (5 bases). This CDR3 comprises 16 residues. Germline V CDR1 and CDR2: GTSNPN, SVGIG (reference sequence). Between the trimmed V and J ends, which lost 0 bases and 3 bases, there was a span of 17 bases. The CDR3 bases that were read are TGTGCCTGGAGTGTACTTGGAAGGGGTTATCACACTGAA. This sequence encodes CAWSVLGRGYHTE. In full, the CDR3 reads CAWSVLGRGYHTEAFF.

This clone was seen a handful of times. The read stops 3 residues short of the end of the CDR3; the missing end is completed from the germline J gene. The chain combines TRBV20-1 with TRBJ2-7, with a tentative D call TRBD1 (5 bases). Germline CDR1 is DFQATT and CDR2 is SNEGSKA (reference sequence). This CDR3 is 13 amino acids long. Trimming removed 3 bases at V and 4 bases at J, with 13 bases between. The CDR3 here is CSARTAVTYEQYF. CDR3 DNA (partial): TGCAGTGCTAGGACAGCAGTTACTTACGAG.

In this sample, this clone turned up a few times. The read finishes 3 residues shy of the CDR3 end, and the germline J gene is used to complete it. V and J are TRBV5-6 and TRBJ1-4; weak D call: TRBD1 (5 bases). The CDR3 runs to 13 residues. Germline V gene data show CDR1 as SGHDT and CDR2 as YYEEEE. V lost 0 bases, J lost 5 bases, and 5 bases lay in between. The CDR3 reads CASSLEGNEKLFF. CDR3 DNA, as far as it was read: TGTGCCAGCAGCTTGGAGGGGAATGAAAAA.

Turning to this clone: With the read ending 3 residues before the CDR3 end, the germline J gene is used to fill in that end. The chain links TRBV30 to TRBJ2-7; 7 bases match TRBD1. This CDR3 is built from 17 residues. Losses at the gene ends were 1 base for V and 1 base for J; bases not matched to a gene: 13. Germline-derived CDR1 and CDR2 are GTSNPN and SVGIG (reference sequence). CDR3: CAWSEIWGTANSYEQYF. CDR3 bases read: TGTGCCTGGAGTGAAATTTGGGGGACAGCGAATTCCTACGAG.

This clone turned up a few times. CDR3 amino acids: CASTSTDRGRNQPQHF. CDR3 bases read: TGTGCCAGTACCTCGACGGACAGGGGGCGAAATCAGCCC. The chain employs TRBV19 and TRBJ1-5; 11 bases map to TRBD1. The CDR3 end is not reached by the read, which stops 3 residues before it; the germline J gene fills it in. Per germline, CDR1 LNHDA and CDR2 SQIVND (reference sequence). Germline trimming cut 7 bases from V and 4 bases from J; bases unmatched to any gene: 9. The CDR3 has 16 residues.

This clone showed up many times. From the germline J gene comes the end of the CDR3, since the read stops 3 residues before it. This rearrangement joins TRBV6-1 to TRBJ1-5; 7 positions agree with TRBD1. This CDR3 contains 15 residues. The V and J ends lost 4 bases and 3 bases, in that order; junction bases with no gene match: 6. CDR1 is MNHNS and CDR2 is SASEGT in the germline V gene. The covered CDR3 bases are TGTGCCAGCAGTGTAGGACAGGTCTACAATCAGCCC. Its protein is CASSVGQVYNQP. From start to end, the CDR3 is CASSVGQVYNQPQHF.

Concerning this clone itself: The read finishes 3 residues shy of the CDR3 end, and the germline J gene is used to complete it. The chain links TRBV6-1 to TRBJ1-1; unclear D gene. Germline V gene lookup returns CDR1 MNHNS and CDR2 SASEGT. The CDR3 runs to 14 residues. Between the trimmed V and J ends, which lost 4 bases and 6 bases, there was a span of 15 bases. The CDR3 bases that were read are TGTGCCAGCAGTGTACAGCCGAGATGGGCTGAA. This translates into CASSVQPRWAE. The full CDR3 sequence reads CASSVQPRWAEAFF.

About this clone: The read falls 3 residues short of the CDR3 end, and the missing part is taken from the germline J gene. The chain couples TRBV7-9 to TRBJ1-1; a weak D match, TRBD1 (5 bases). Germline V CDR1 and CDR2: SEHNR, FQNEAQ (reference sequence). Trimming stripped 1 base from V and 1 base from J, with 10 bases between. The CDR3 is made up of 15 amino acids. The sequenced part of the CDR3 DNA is TGTGCCAGCAGCTTAGGCTGGCAGGGGAACACTGAA. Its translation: CASSLGWQGNTE. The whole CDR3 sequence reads CASSLGWQGNTEAFF.

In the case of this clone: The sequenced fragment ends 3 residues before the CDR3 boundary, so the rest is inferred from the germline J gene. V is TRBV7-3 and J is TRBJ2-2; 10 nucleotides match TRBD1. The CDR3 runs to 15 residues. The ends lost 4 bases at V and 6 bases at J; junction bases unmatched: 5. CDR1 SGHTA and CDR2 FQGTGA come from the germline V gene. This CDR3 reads CASSSTGGWAGELFF. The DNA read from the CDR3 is TGTGCCAGCAGCTCGACAGGGGGCTGGGCCGGGGAG.

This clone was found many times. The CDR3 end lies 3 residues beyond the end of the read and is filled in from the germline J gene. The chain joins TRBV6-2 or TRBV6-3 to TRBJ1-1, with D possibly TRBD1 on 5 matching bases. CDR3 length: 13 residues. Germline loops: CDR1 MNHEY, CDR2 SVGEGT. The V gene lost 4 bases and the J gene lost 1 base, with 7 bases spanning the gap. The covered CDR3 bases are TGTGCCAGCAGTTTTCAGGGGAACACTGAA. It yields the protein CASSFQGNTE. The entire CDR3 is CASSFQGNTEAFF.